The 19 T cell receptor beta chains presented below share a single source sample, sequenced in a study of OX40 agonist ivuxolimab in advanced cancers. Only in-frame clones appear in the TCRdb table, and some are missing; sequencing was by immunoSEQ multiplex PCR. The sample lists tens of thousands of clones; about 87% were seen once. The sample consisted of CD4+ or CD8+ T cells sorted from blood, taken in a trial of the OX40 agonist ivuxolimab. The receptors were sampled from an adult with an advanced solid tumor such as melanoma, head and neck, liver or kidney cancer.

J is TRBJ1-3 and V is TRBV25-1; D is uncertain. Germline V gives CDR1 MGHDK, CDR2 SYGVNS. The CDR3 contains 15 residues. V was clipped by 1 base and J by 4 bases, with 11 bases between them. For the CDR3, the DNA is TGTGCCAGCAGTGAATCCGCCACGACGGGAAACACCATATATTTT. It encodes CASSESATTGNTIYF.

The J gene is TRBJ1-2, the V gene TRBV2; tentatively, D is TRBD1 (5 bases). Germline values: CDR1 SNHLY, CDR2 FYNNEI. This CDR3 region has 14 residues. The V end lost 8 bases, the J end lost 5 bases, and 18 bases lay between the germline ends. The CDR3 DNA sequence: TGTGCCAGCTCTCTGGCGGGGCCCCCATATGGCTACACCTTC. Encoded protein: CASSLAGPPYGYTF.

V is TRBV6-5 and J is TRBJ1-1; D is perhaps TRBD1 (6 bases). CDR1 is MNHEY, CDR2 SVGAGI, per germline. The CDR3 loop spans 15 amino acids. Trimming took 6 bases from V and 5 from J, leaving 19 bases between them. The CDR3 sequence is CASRPGDTPSTEAFF. CDR3 sequence (DNA): TGTGCCAGCAGGCCAGGGGACACCCCGTCGACTGAAGCTTTCTTT.

The rearrangement links TRBV29-1 to TRBJ1-1; possibly TRBD1 for D (6 bases). This CDR3 has 15 amino acids. From germline, CDR1 is SQVTM and CDR2 ANQGSEA. V was pared by 0 bases and J by 0 bases, with 11 bases between. CDR3 coding DNA: TGCAGCGTTGAAGAAATTGGGGGCTTGAACACTGAAGCTTTCTTT. Its translation is CSVEEIGGLNTEAFF.

V is TRBV18 and J is TRBJ2-7; TRBD1 aligns across 10 bases. Unmatched junction bases numbered 9, after V lost 8 bases and J lost 5 bases. The V gene's germline CDR1 is KGHSH and CDR2 LQKENI. The CDR3 runs to 14 residues. For the CDR3, the DNA is TGTGCCAGCCGAACCGGGACAGGGGTCCACGAGCAGTACTTC. It encodes CASRTGTGVHEQYF.

This clone was seen a single time. CDR3 region: CAIQAGWSYEQYF. CDR3 DNA: TGTGCCATCCAAGCCGGATGGTCCTACGAGCAGTACTTC. This chain links TRBV28 with TRBJ2-7; no clear D. With 10 bases removed from V and 1 base from J, the gap between germline ends came to 14 bases. CDR3 size: 13 residues. Germline V CDR1 and CDR2: MDHEN, SYDVKM.

The V call is TRBV6-5, the J call TRBJ2-7; TRBD1 matches at 10 bases. V shed 5 bases and J 7 bases; nucleotides not matched to a gene: 11. Germline V gene data show CDR1 as MNHEY and CDR2 as SVGAGI. The CDR3 consists of 15 residues. The CDR3 sequence: CASSRAGQGIGEQYF. Written as DNA, the CDR3 is TGTGCCAGCAGTAGGGCGGGACAGGGGATAGGGGAGCAGTACTTC.

J is TRBJ2-1 and V is TRBV18, with TRBD2 matching 9 bases. The ends lost 6 bases at V and 8 bases at J; junction bases unmatched: 11. Per germline, CDR1 KGHSH and CDR2 LQKENI. The CDR3 runs 15 residues. The CDR3 loop is CASSSGTSPVYEQFF. CDR3 nucleotide sequence: TGTGCCAGCTCCTCCGGGACTAGCCCAGTTTATGAGCAGTTCTTC.

V is TRBV4-3 and J is TRBJ1-4; tentative D call: TRBD1 (5 bases). The CDR3 is made up of 17 amino acids. Trimming took off 0 bases at V and 2 bases at J, with 13 bases between the two ends. The germline gives CDR1 LGHNA, CDR2 YSLEER. This CDR3 reads CASSQDSRGVTNEKLFF. The CDR3 nucleotides are TGCGCCAGCAGCCAAGATTCGAGGGGAGTGACTAATGAAAAACTGTTTTTT.

This clone is medium-sized (0.01 to 0.1%) in the sample. This chain connects TRBV19 to TRBJ2-3, with a possible D match to TRBD1 (5 bases). The CDR3 is 13 residues long. V lost 7 bases and J 2 bases, leaving 10 bases between the germline ends. CDR1 LNHDA and CDR2 SQIVND come from the germline V gene (reference sequence). CDR3 in amino acids: CASTTGDTDTQYF. DNA of the CDR3: TGTGCCAGTACCACAGGAGACACAGATACGCAGTATTTT.

The V gene is TRBV5-4, the J gene TRBJ2-5; unclear D gene. Germline CDR1 reads SGHNT; CDR2 reads YYREEE (reference sequence). The CDR3 length is 12 residues. Trimming removed 3 bases at V and 5 bases at J, with 8 bases between. Here the CDR3 DNA reads TGTGCCAGCAGCTCCCAGTCGGAGACCCAGTACTTC. Its translation: CASSSQSETQYF.

The chain has TRBV6-1 and TRBJ2-7; TRBD1 is a possible D gene (6 bases). CDR3 length equals 13 residues. V was clipped by 5 bases and J by 2 bases, with 10 bases between them. Germline CDR1 MNHNS, CDR2 SASEGT. The CDR3 reads CASSLRGAYEQYF. The CDR3 region has the DNA TGTGCCAGCAGTCTCAGGGGCGCCTACGAGCAGTACTTC.

V is TRBV7-6 and J is TRBJ2-1, with 8 bases identical to TRBD2. The V gene end was trimmed by 2 bases and the J gene end by 3 bases; junction bases not matched to a gene: 3. Germline CDR1 reads SGHVS; CDR2 reads FNYEAQ. The CDR3 is made up of 15 amino acids. CDR3 loop: CASSLNAGGYNEQFF. As DNA, the CDR3 is TGTGCCAGCAGCTTAAACGCGGGAGGCTACAATGAGCAGTTCTTC.

Concerning this clone itself: This CDR3 is also generated by other DNA sequences in the sample. The V gene is TRBV5-1, the J gene TRBJ2-7, with no clear D. Germline V lookup: CDR1 SGHRS, CDR2 YFSETQ. The CDR3 runs 15 residues. Deletions cut 4 bases from V and 0 bases from J, with 14 bases between. CDR3 nucleotide sequence: TGCGCCAGCAGCGCTTCCAGCGAGACCTCCTACGAGCAGTACTTC. This sequence encodes CASSASSETSYEQYF.

The chain uses TRBV7-2 and TRBJ2-7; D unresolved. Deletions cut 6 bases from V and 3 bases from J, with 6 bases between. The CDR3 loop spans 11 amino acids. CDR1 and CDR2 (germline): SGHTA, FQGNSA. CDR3 nucleotide sequence: TGTGCCAGCAGGCAAGGCTACGAGCAGTACTTC. It translates to CASRQGYEQYF. Full variable domain (outside the CDR3, taken from reference TRBV7-2 and TRBJ2-7): GAGVSQSPSNKVTEKGKDVELRCDPISGHTALYWYRQSLGQGLEFLIYFQGNSAPDKSGLPSDRFSAERTGGSVSTLTIQRTQQEDSAVYLCASRQGYEQYFGPGTRLTVT.

This chain links TRBV9 with TRBJ2-7; a possible D gene is TRBD2 (5 bases). The V end lost 4 bases, the J end lost 2 bases, and 10 bases lay between the germline ends. The CDR3 runs to 13 residues. Germline lookup yields CDR1 SGDLS and CDR2 YYNGEE. The CDR3 region is CASSPGVTYEQYF. The CDR3 DNA sequence: TGTGCCAGCAGCCCCGGGGTAACCTACGAGCAGTACTTC.

The chain carries TRBV19 and TRBJ1-5, with a tentative D call TRBD1 (6 bases). The length of the CDR3 is 14 residues. V gave up 3 bases and J gave up 3 bases, with 9 bases separating them. Looked up from germline, CDR1 is LNHDA and CDR2 is SQIVND (reference sequence). CDR3 sequence reads: CASSMRTVNQPQHF. CDR3 DNA: TGTGCCAGTAGTATGAGGACAGTCAATCAGCCCCAGCATTTT.

The genes are TRBV18 and TRBJ1-2; no clear D gene. The germline V gene has CDR1 KGHSH and CDR2 LQKENI. V gave up 6 bases and J gave up 2 bases, with 19 bases separating them. CDR3 length equals 16 residues. The CDR3 reads CASSQLGIGNNYGYTF. The CDR3 DNA reads TGTGCCAGCTCCCAACTAGGGATCGGCAACAACTATGGCTACACCTTC.

The chain links TRBV7-2 to TRBJ2-7, with 9 bases fitting TRBD2. The CDR3 is 19 amino acids. J was trimmed by 0 bases and V by 2 bases; bases with no gene match: 14. Germline lookup yields CDR1 SGHTA and CDR2 FQGNSA. Here the CDR3 reads CASSLSQIRTSASSYEQYF. The DNA of the CDR3 is TGTGCCAGCAGCTTATCCCAAATTAGGACTAGCGCGAGCTCCTACGAGCAGTACTTC.